The 16 T cell receptor beta chains below all came from one sample that was sequenced in a study of vaccination and CD4 T cells after COVID-19. Time point: late sampling 161 to 241 days after vaccination in three convalescent patients. Described treatment: roughly 10-day PBMC culture with coronavirus spike peptide pools or control peptides (ViraFEST assay). The Oncomine TCR Beta short-read assay sequenced DNA from cultured CD4+ T cells. TCRdb re-derived calls from the PCR reads in MiXCR, one entry per CDR3 protein. The sample has fewer than 25,000 distinct CDR3 sequences, 42% seen once. Their target antigens are unknown. The starting material was CD4+ T cells from blood, cultured in vitro, obtained about 7 months after SARS-CoV-2 vaccination. These receptors came from a human donor who had recovered from COVID-19.

The chain uses TRBV20-1 and TRBJ1-1; D remains ambiguous. The CDR3 has 13 amino acids. Per germline, CDR1 DFQATT and CDR2 SNEGSKA (reference sequence). CDR3 DNA sequence: TGCAGAGCTCTCGACACCCACGGCACTGAAGCTTTCTTT. Protein: CRALDTHGTEAFF.

This clonotype appeared a few times. The genes are TRBV15 and TRBJ2-2; 7 nucleotides agree with TRBD1. This CDR3 comprises 18 residues. V trimming: 1 base; J trimming: 0 bases; junction bases outside the gene matches: 8. The germline V gene has CDR1 LNHNV and CDR2 YYDKDF (reference sequence). Written as DNA, the CDR3 is TGTGCCACCAGCAGAGGTGGGCGACAGGGACCGAACACCGGGGAGCTGTTTTTT. Translation: CATSRGGRQGPNTGELFF.

This clonotype was picked up one time. CDR3 bases: TGCAGCGTTTCCGGGTTCGAGCAGTACTTC. As protein: CSVSGFEQYF. V gene TRBV29-1 combines with J gene TRBJ2-7, with D unresolved. V was shortened by 5 bases and J by 6 bases, with 8 bases between the two germline ends. CDR1 and CDR2 from the germline V gene are SQVTM and ANQGSEA. The CDR3 has 10 amino acids.

This clonotype was seen only a few times. The V and J genes are TRBV6-1 and TRBJ2-7; TRBD2 matches at 12 bases. The CDR3 is made up of 17 amino acids. After removal of 1 base from V and 2 bases from J, the junction contained 6 bases not matched to a gene. Germline values: CDR1 MNHNS, CDR2 SASEGT. The CDR3 sequence: CASSEVLRTSGAYEQYF. In DNA form, the CDR3 reads TGTGCCAGCAGTGAAGTATTAAGGACTAGCGGGGCCTACGAGCAGTACTTC.

The rearrangement joins TRBV11-2 to TRBJ2-5, with D maybe TRBD1 (6 bases). Deletions cut 5 bases from V and 3 bases from J, with 16 bases between. CDR3 length: 15 residues. Germline V lookup: CDR1 SGHAT, CDR2 FQNNGV. CDR3 nucleotides: TGTGCCAGCAGCCCCCTGGTGAGGACAGAAGAGACCCAGTACTTC. Amino acid sequence: CASSPLVRTEETQYF.

This clonotype was seen a handful of times. V and J are TRBV7-2 and TRBJ2-3; D uncertain. Trimming pared 7 bases from V and 0 bases from J, leaving 11 bases between. The CDR3 runs to 14 residues. Germline V gene lookup returns CDR1 SGHTA and CDR2 FQGNSA. The CDR3 bases are TGTGCCAGCAAGACGATAACTAGCACAGATACGCAGTATTTT. Its protein is CASKTITSTDTQYF.

The chain employs TRBV2 and TRBJ2-5; 7 positions agree with TRBD1. The CDR3 has 12 amino acids. The V and J ends lost 9 bases and 5 bases, in that order; junction bases with no gene match: 6. Germline values: CDR1 SNHLY, CDR2 FYNNEI. The CDR3 is CASNRGGETQYF. The CDR3 coding sequence is TGTGCCAGTAACAGGGGTGGGGAGACCCAGTACTTC.

CDR3 DNA sequence: TGTGCCAGCAGCGTGTCCGGGACTAGCGGTGGGAACTCCTACGAGCAGTACTTC. Translating it yields CASSVSGTSGGNSYEQYF. This chain connects TRBV7-2 to TRBJ2-7; 11 positions match TRBD2. The germline V gene encodes CDR1 SGHTA and CDR2 FQGNSA. The trim removed 5 bases at V and 0 bases at J, leaving 12 bases unmatched. CDR3 length equals 18 residues.

Only a few counts were recorded for this clonotype. The gene calls are TRBV6-4 and TRBJ2-1, with D possibly TRBD1 on 5 matching bases. The ends were cut back, 4 bases at V and 4 bases at J, with 11 bases in the middle. The CDR3 consists of 14 residues. The V gene's germline CDR1 is MRHNA and CDR2 SNTAGT. For the CDR3, the DNA is TGTGCCAGCAGTGTCGGGCAGGGTTACAATGAGCAGTTCTTC. Translation gives CASSVGQGYNEQFF.

J is TRBJ2-2 and V is TRBV28; a possible D gene is TRBD1 (6 bases). This CDR3 region has 15 residues. Germline-derived CDR1 and CDR2 are MDHEN and SYDVKM. V was trimmed by 6 bases and J by 0 bases, leaving 11 bases between them. DNA of the CDR3: TGTGCCAGCAGCCTCGGACAGCCGAACACCGGGGAGCTGTTTTTT. Its translation: CASSLGQPNTGELFF. Full variable domain (missing parts from reference TRBV28 and TRBJ2-2): DVKVTQSSRYLVKRTGEKVFLECVQDMDHENMFWYRQDPGLGLRLIYFSYDVKMKEKGDIPEGYSVSREKKERFSLILESASTNQTSMYLCASSLGQPNTGELFFGEGSRLTVL.

This clonotype showed up just a few times. CDR3 loop: CASSSGYSNQPQHF. As DNA, the CDR3 is TGTGCCAGCAGCTCAGGGTATAGCAATCAGCCCCAGCATTTT. The chain is built from TRBV7-2 and TRBJ1-5; tentative D call: TRBD1 (5 bases). This CDR3 has 14 amino acids. Germline V lookup: CDR1 SGHTA, CDR2 FQGNSA. Deletions cut 4 bases from V and 0 bases from J, with 7 bases between.

The chain joins TRBV4-1 to TRBJ2-7; 7 bases line up with TRBD2. CDR3 length: 15 amino acids. The trim removed 0 bases at V and 6 bases at J, leaving 8 bases unmatched. Germline CDR1 and CDR2: MGHRA and YSYEKL. The CDR3 protein is CASSQDVRAGVEQYF. The CDR3 DNA sequence: TGCGCCAGCAGCCAAGATGTAAGGGCGGGGGTCGAGCAGTACTTC.

The V gene is TRBV2, the J gene TRBJ2-5; D is unclear. The CDR3 is 14 residues long. CDR1 is SNHLY, CDR2 FYNNEI, per germline. Trimming pared 1 base from V and 4 bases from J, leaving 10 bases between. The CDR3 DNA sequence: TGTGCCAGCAGTGAAGAAGGCGCACTAGAGACCCAGTACTTC. This gives the protein CASSEEGALETQYF.

The chain is built from TRBV28 and TRBJ2-5; 10 positions match TRBD1. CDR3 size: 14 residues. CDR1 and CDR2 from the germline V gene are MDHEN and SYDVKM. The J segment lost 5 bases and the V segment lost 6 bases, leaving 6 bases of the junction unmatched. The CDR3 nucleotides read TGTGCCAGCAGGACAGACAGGGGGCGGGAGACCCAGTACTTC. This sequence encodes CASRTDRGRETQYF. The full variable domain, with the rest looked up from reference TRBV28 and TRBJ2-5, is DVKVTQSSRYLVKRTGEKVFLECVQDMDHENMFWYRQDPGLGLRLIYFSYDVKMKEKGDIPEGYSVSREKKERFSLILESASTNQTSMYLCASRTDRGRETQYFGPGTRLLVL.

This clonotype was counted only a few times. The chain uses TRBV20-1 and TRBJ2-7; possible D gene TRBD1, 5 bases. The CDR3 is made up of 14 amino acids. V lost 2 bases, J lost 1 base, and 12 bases lay in between. Per the germline V gene, CDR1 is DFQATT and CDR2 is SNEGSKA (reference sequence). The CDR3 loop reads CSARPTEKSYEQYF. The CDR3 nucleotides are TGCAGTGCTAGACCGACAGAGAAGTCCTACGAGCAGTACTTC.

The V gene is TRBV7-9, the J gene TRBJ1-2; the D is unclear. Germline CDR1 is SEHNR and CDR2 is FQNEAQ (reference sequence). V was clipped by 5 bases and J by 8 bases, with 15 bases between them. The length of the CDR3 is 13 residues. The CDR3 region has the DNA TGTGCCAGCAGCCTAAGTGGCGGGTGGGGCTACACCTTC. Amino acid sequence: CASSLSGGWGYTF.